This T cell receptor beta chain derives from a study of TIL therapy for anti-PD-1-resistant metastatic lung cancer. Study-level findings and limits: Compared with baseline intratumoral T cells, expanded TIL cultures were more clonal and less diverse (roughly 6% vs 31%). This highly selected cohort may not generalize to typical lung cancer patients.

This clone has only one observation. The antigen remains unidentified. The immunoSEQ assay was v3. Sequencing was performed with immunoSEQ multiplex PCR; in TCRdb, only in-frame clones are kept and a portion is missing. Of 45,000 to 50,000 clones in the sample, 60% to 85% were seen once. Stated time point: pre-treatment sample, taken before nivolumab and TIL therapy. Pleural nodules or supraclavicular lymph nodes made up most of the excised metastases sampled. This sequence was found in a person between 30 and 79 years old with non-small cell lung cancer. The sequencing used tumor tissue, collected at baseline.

The CDR3 nucleotides are TGTGCCATCAGAGAAGCCGCTGAAGCTTTCTTT. Amino acid sequence: CAIREAAEAFF. The chain employs TRBV10-3 and TRBJ1-1; D not resolved. V was pared by 6 bases and J by 6 bases, with 8 bases between. The CDR3 is made up of 11 amino acids. Germline CDR1 and CDR2: ENHRY and SYGVKD.